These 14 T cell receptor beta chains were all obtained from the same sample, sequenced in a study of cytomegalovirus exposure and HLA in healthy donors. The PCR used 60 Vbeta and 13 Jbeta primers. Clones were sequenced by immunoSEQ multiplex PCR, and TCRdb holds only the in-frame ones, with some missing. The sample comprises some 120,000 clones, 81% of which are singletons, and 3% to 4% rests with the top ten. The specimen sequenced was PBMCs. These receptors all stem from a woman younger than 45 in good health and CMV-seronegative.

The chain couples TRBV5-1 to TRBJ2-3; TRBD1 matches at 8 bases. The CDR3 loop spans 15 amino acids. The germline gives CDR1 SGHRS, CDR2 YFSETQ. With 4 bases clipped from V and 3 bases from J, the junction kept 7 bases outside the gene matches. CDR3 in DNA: TGCGCCAGCAGCAAGGGACAGGAGGGTACAGATACGCAGTATTTT. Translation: CASSKGQEGTDTQYF.

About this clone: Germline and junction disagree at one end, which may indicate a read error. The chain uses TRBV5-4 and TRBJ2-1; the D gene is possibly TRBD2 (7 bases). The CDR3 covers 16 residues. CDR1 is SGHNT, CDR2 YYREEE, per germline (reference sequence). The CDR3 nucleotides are TGTGTCAGCAGCTTGGTTGGGGGAGGGACACCTGGGGAGCAGTTCTTC. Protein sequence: CVSSLVGGGTPGEQFF.

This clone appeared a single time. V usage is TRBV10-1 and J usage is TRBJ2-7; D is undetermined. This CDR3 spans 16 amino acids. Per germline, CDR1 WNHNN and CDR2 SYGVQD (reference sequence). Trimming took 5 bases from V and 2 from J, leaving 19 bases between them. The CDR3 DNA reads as TGCGCCAGCAGTCCCCTATACAGACATCTGACCTACGAGCAGTACTTC. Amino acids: CASSPLYRHLTYEQYF.

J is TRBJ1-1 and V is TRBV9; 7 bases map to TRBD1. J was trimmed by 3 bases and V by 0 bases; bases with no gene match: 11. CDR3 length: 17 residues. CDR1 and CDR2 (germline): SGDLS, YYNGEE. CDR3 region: CASSVATGVHGDTEAFF. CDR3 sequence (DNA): TGTGCCAGCAGCGTAGCAACAGGGGTACATGGGGACACTGAAGCTTTCTTT.

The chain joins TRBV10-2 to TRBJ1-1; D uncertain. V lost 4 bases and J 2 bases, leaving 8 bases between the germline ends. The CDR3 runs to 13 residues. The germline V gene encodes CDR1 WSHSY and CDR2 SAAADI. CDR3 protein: CASSVYSNTEAFF. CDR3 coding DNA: TGCGCCAGCAGTGTGTACAGTAACACTGAAGCTTTCTTT.

The DNA of the CDR3 is TGTGCCAGCAGTCAAGGGACAGGGTGGGGAGATGAGCAGTTCTTC. This sequence encodes CASSQGTGWGDEQFF. V is TRBV6-4 and J is TRBJ2-1; 9 bases fit TRBD1. With 5 bases clipped from V and 8 bases from J, the junction kept 10 bases outside the gene matches. The CDR3 is 15 amino acids. CDR1 is MRHNA and CDR2 is SNTAGT in the germline V gene.

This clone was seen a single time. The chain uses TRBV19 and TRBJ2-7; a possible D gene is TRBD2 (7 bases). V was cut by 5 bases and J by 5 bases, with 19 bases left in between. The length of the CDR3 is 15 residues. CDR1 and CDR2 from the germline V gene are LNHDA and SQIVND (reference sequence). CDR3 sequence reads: CASSRPGGPLDEQYF. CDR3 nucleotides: TGTGCCAGTAGTCGGCCGGGGGGCCCCCTGGACGAGCAGTACTTC.

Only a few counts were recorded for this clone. The DNA of the CDR3 is TGTGCCAGCTCACCACCGGCCACCGGGGAGCTGTTTTTT. This translates into CASSPPATGELFF. The chain has TRBV18 and TRBJ2-2; D gene unclear. Between the trimmed V and J ends, which lost 0 bases and 4 bases, there was a span of 3 bases. The CDR3 totals 13 residues. From germline, CDR1 is KGHSH and CDR2 LQKENI.

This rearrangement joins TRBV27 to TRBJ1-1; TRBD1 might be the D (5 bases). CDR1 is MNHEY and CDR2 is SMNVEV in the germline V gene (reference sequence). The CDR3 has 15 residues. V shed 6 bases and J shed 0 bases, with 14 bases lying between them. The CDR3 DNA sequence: TGTGCCAGCAGCATGACAGTTAGTATGAACACTGAAGCTTTCTTT. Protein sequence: CASSMTVSMNTEAFF.

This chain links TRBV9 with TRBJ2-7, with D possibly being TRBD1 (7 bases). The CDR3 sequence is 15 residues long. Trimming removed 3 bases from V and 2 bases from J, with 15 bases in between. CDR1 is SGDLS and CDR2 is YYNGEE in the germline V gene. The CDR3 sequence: CASSAGDSRTYEQYF. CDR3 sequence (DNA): TGTGCCAGCAGCGCGGGGGACAGTCGAACCTACGAGCAGTACTTC.

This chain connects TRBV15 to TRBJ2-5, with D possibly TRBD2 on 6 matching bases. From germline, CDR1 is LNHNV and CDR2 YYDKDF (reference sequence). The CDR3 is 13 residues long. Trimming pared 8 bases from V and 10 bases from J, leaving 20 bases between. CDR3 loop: CATGEDLRGSQYF. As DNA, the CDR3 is TGTGCCACCGGGGAGGATTTACGTGGGAGCCAGTACTTC.

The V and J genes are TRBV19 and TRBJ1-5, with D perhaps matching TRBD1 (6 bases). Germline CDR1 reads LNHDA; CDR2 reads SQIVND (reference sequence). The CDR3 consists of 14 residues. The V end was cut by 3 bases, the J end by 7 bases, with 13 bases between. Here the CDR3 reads CASSIQQGGQPQHF. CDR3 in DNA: TGTGCCAGTAGTATTCAACAGGGCGGCCAGCCCCAGCATTTT.

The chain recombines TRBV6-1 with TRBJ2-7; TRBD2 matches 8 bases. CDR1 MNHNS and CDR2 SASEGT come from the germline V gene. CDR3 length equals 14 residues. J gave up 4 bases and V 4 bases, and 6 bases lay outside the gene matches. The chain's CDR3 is CASSVSSGRYEQYF. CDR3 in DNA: TGTGCCAGCAGTGTTTCTAGCGGGCGATACGAGCAGTACTTC.

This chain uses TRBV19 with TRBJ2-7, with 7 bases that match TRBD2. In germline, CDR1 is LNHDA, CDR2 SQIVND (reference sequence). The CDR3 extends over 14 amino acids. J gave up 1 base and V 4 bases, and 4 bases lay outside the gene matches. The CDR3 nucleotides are TGTGCCAGTAGTAATGGCGGGGGATCCTACGAGCAGTACTTC. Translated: CASSNGGGSYEQYF. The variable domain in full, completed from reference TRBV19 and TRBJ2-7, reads DGGITQSPKYLFRKEGQNVTLSCEQNLNHDAMYWYRQDPGQGLRLIYYSQIVNDFQKGDIAEGYSVSREKKESFPLTVTSAQKNPTAFYLCASSNGGGSYEQYFGPGTRLTVT.